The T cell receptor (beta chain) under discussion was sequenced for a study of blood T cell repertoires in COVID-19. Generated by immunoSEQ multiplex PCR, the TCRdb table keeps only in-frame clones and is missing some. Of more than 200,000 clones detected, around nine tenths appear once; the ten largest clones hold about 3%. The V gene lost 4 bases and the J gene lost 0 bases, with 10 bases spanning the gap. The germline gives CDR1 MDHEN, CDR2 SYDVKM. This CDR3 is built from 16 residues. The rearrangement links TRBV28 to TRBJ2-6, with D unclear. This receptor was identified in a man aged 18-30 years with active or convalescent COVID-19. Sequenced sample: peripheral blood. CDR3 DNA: TGTGCCAGCAGTTCGGCAGGTAACTCTGGGGCCAACGTCCTGACTTTC. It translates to CASSSAGNSGANVLTF.